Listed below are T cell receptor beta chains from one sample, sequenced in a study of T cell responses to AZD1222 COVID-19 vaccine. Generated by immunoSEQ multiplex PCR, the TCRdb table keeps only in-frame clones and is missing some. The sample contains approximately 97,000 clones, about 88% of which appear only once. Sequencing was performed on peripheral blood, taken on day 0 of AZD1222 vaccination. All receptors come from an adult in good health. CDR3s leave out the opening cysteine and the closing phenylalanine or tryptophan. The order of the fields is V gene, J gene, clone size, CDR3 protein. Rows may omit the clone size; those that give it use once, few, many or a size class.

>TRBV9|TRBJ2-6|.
ASSVEAGRANVLT
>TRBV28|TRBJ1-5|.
ASSAGPSNQPQH
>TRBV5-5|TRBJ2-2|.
ASSLPRREPWTSGNGELF
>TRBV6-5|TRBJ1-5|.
ATGPEGNQPQH
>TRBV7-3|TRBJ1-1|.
ASSLNRNTEAF
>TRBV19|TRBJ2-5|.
ASSMTGGETQY
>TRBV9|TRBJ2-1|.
ASSPRSIAGPYNEQF
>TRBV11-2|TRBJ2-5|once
ASSLGQGGSFQETQY
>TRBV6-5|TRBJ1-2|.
ASRGTGALRGYT
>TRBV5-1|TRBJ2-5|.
ASSLVGSQETQY
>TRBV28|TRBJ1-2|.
ASTRDSANYGYT
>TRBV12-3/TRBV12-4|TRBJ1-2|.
ASSSSLNYGYT
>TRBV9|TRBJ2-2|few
ASSLQGTTGELF
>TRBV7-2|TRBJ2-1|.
ASSFPLAGYNEQF
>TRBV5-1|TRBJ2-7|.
ASSLGSGLSYEQY
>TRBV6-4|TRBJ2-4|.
ASSRREGDIQY